The 18 T cell receptor beta chains listed next were all sequenced from one sample in a study of Ad26.COV2.S vaccination and SARS-CoV-2 variants. This table comes from immunoSEQ multiplex PCR, and its TCRdb copy is limited to in-frame clones, with some not included. The sample records hundreds of thousands of clones, 70% to 90% being singletons. The treatment was: 19 received Ad26.COV2.S at low or high dose, single or two shots; roughly 5 received placebo; per-sample allocation not given. The study sampled participants on day 63 after the first vaccine or placebo injection. Sequences were derived from peripheral blood, sampled in a trial of Ad26.COV2.S vaccine versus placebo. Every receptor here comes from a person between 18 and 65 years old who received the Ad26.COV2.S COVID-19 vaccine or a placebo.

The chain combines TRBV4-1 with TRBJ2-2; D is undetermined. The CDR3 covers 13 residues. The V end was cut by 0 bases, the J end by 6 bases, with 5 bases between. Germline V gives CDR1 MGHRA, CDR2 YSYEKL. In nucleotides, the CDR3 is TGCGCCAGCAGCCAAGATTCATCCGGGGAGCTGTTTTTT. Protein: CASSQDSSGELFF.

This clone showed up just a few times. This chain uses TRBV9 with TRBJ2-1; 11 bases agree with TRBD2. V gave up 4 bases and J gave up 4 bases; unmatched junction bases: 10. Germline V gene lookup returns CDR1 SGDLS and CDR2 YYNGEE. The CDR3 has 17 residues. CDR3 amino acids: CASSLDRGTSGYNEQFF. The CDR3 region has the DNA TGTGCCAGCAGCCTAGATCGCGGGACTAGCGGATACAATGAGCAGTTCTTC.

V is TRBV18 and J is TRBJ2-4; 9 bases map to TRBD1. The CDR3 is 15 residues long. The germline V gene encodes CDR1 KGHSH and CDR2 LQKENI. V shed 3 bases, J shed 6 bases, and the junction held 6 bases outside the gene matches. Written as DNA, the CDR3 is TGTGCCAGCTCACCGCCGGGACAGGGCGGAAACATTCAGTACTTC. Its protein product is CASSPPGQGGNIQYF.

V and J are TRBV3-1 (or the pseudogene TRBV3-2) and TRBJ2-2, with TRBD2 identical over 12 bases. After removal of 0 bases from V and 8 bases from J, the junction contained 4 bases not matched to a gene. The CDR3 spans 16 residues. Germline V gives CDR1 LGHDT, CDR2 YNNKEL (reference sequence). The CDR3, as DNA: TGTGCCAGCAGCCAAGAGTGGACTAGCGGGGATGGGGAGCTGTTTTTT. Translating it yields CASSQEWTSGDGELFF.

This chain links TRBV6-2 or TRBV6-3 with TRBJ1-6; no clear D. The CDR3 loop spans 12 amino acids. V lost 0 bases to trimming and J lost 9 bases, with 3 bases between them. Per germline, CDR1 MNHEY and CDR2 SVGEGT. The CDR3 bases are TGTGCCAGCAGTTACTCCGTTTCACCCCTCCACTTT. It is translated as CASSYSVSPLHF.

J is TRBJ1-4 and V is TRBV30, with D possibly being TRBD1 (6 bases). The CDR3 covers 14 residues. Germline V CDR1 and CDR2: GTSNPN, SVGIG (reference sequence). V lost 0 bases and J lost 8, with 13 bases in between. CDR3 bases: TGTGCCTGGAGTGTACAAGGGGGGCGCGAAAAACTGTTTTTT. Translation gives CAWSVQGGREKLFF.

V gene TRBV28 combines with J gene TRBJ1-2, with 8 bases aligning to TRBD1. The CDR3 has 15 amino acids. From germline, CDR1 is MDHEN and CDR2 SYDVKM. J was trimmed by 4 bases and V by 6 bases; bases with no gene match: 10. The CDR3 bases are TGTGCCAGCAGATTAGAATTGACAGGGGTCTATGGCTACACCTTC. This sequence encodes CASRLELTGVYGYTF.

This chain connects TRBV5-8 to TRBJ1-6; D unresolved. The CDR3 totals 14 residues. The V gene lost 0 bases and the J gene lost 9 bases, with 10 bases spanning the gap. Germline CDR1 reads SGHTS; CDR2 reads YDEGEE. The CDR3 reads CASSLGYTISPLHF. CDR3 bases: TGTGCCAGCAGCTTGGGCTACACAATTTCACCCCTCCACTTT. Supplemented by reference TRBV5-8 and TRBJ1-6, the full variable domain reads EAGVTQSPTHLIKTRGQQATLRCSPISGHTSVYWYQQALGLGLQFLLWYDEGEERNRGNFPPRFSGRQFPNYSSELNVNALELEDSALYLCASSLGYTISPLHFGNGTRLTVT.

The V gene is TRBV12-5, the J gene TRBJ1-1, with a possible D match to TRBD1 (5 bases). The germline V gene has CDR1 LGHNT and CDR2 FRNRAP. Trimming shortened V by 4 bases and J by 1 base, and 13 bases separated the two germline ends. CDR3 length: 15 amino acids. The CDR3 is CASGSSGPGNTEAFF. In DNA, the CDR3 is TGTGCTAGTGGTTCATCAGGGCCGGGGAACACTGAAGCTTTCTTT. The full variable domain, its missing parts supplied by reference TRBV12-5 and TRBJ1-1, is DARVTQTPRHKVTEMGQEVTMRCQPILGHNTVFWYRQTMMQGLELLAYFRNRAPLDDSGMPKDRFSAEMPDATLATLKIQPSEPRDSAVYFCASGSSGPGNTEAFFGQGTRLTVV.

V and J are TRBV5-1 and TRBJ2-2; D unresolved. There are 13 residues in the CDR3. CDR1 is SGHRS, CDR2 YFSETQ, per germline. V was cut by 2 bases and J by 10 bases, with 12 bases left in between. CDR3 DNA: TGCGCCAGCAGCTTAAGGGTTCCTGTGGAGCTGTTTTTT. This sequence encodes CASSLRVPVELFF.

The V call is TRBV19, the J call TRBJ2-7; no reliable D call. The CDR3 contains 15 residues. Germline CDR1 and CDR2: LNHDA and SQIVND (reference sequence). The V end was cut by 6 bases, the J end by 2 bases, with 17 bases between. The CDR3 DNA is TGTGCCAGTAGCGCCCCCTCTCAAGGCACCTACGAGCAGTACTTC. This sequence encodes CASSAPSQGTYEQYF.

The J gene is TRBJ2-7, the V gene TRBV6-2 or TRBV6-3, with 7 positions matching TRBD1. Germline CDR1 MNHEY, CDR2 SVGEGT. This CDR3 is 15 amino acids long. The V and J ends lost 4 bases and 2 bases, in that order; junction bases with no gene match: 8. The CDR3 DNA sequence: TGTGCCAGCAGTTCTCCGGGACAGATTACCTACGAGCAGTACTTC. This gives the protein CASSSPGQITYEQYF.

The chain couples TRBV6-5 to TRBJ2-7, with TRBD2 matching over 8 bases. The CDR3 length is 12 residues. CDR1 is MNHEY and CDR2 is SVGAGI in the germline V gene. V shed 5 bases, J shed 9 bases, and the junction held 6 bases outside the gene matches. CDR3 sequence: CASSSGGFGQYF. CDR3 nucleotide sequence: TGTGCCAGCAGTAGCGGGGGCTTCGGGCAGTACTTC.

This clone showed up just a few times. The chain links TRBV7-2 to TRBJ2-5; 8 nucleotides agree with TRBD2. J lost 0 bases, V lost 2 bases, and 5 bases had no gene match. CDR1 SGHTA and CDR2 FQGNSA come from the germline V gene. The CDR3 is 16 residues long. The CDR3 bases are TGTGCCAGCAGCTTATCGGGGGGGGGTAACCAAGAGACCCAGTACTTC. It specifies CASSLSGGGNQETQYF.

The chain combines TRBV9 with TRBJ1-1, with 8 bases lining up with TRBD1. This CDR3 spans 14 amino acids. Germline V lookup: CDR1 SGDLS, CDR2 YYNGEE. The V segment lost 4 bases and the J segment 5 bases; nucleotides outside the gene matches: 7. CDR3 nucleotides: TGTGCCAGCAGCCCCCTGGACAGGGTGACTGAAGCTTTCTTT. This encodes CASSPLDRVTEAFF.

The gene calls are TRBV24-1 and TRBJ2-1; maybe TRBD1 (5 bases). The CDR3 spans 13 residues. With 7 bases removed from V and 4 bases from J, the gap between germline ends came to 10 bases. Germline CDR1 KGHDR, CDR2 SFDVKD. In DNA, the CDR3 is TGTGCCACCAGGGACAAGTCATACAATGAGCAGTTCTTC. Protein: CATRDKSYNEQFF.

Ten or more counts support this clone. This rearrangement joins TRBV28 to TRBJ2-2, with 10 bases identical to TRBD2. The germline V gene encodes CDR1 MDHEN and CDR2 SYDVKM. The CDR3 totals 15 residues. V shed 5 bases and J 7 bases; nucleotides not matched to a gene: 7. CDR3 region: CASSPLAGEVGELFF. CDR3 nucleotides: TGTGCCAGCAGTCCTCTAGCGGGAGAGGTCGGGGAGCTGTTTTTT.

This clone turned up a few times. The CDR3 loop reads CASNEQGANSPLHF. CDR3 coding DNA: TGTGCCAGCAACGAACAGGGTGCAAATTCACCCCTCCACTTT. The chain carries TRBV6-5 and TRBJ1-6; D may be TRBD1 (6 bases). V shed 7 bases and J shed 7 bases, with 14 bases lying between them. This CDR3 contains 14 residues. The germline V gene encodes CDR1 MNHEY and CDR2 SVGAGI.